This TCR beta chain was recorded in a study of post-analysis software for immune sequencing data. In the study overall: Courses of disease covered relapsing-remitting, secondary progressive and progressive-relapsing multiple sclerosis. Broader study findings: Four to six TRBV segments appeared more often in patients than in controls, and TRBV5-6, TRBV5-1 and TRBV20-1 were among these. Compared with controls, patients showed significantly lower normalized Chao1 diversity.

The TCR beta cDNA libraries carried unique molecular identifiers. Approximately 500,000 cDNA molecules were obtained per 1 to 10 million input T cells. A single record per CDR3 protein comes from TCRdb applying MiXCR to the PCR reads. This sample has around 440,000 distinct CDR3 sequences; under 55% occur once, and the top ten carry 9.5% to 13%. V dropped 1 base and J dropped 7; count of bases not matched to a gene: 4. The CDR3 contains 13 residues. From germline, CDR1 is SQVTM and CDR2 ANQGSEA. In the case of this clonotype: As yet, its antigen is unknown.

The receptor's source is a girl aged 10 to 17 with multiple sclerosis. Sequenced sample: blood. The chain recombines TRBV29-1 with TRBJ1-3; 7 bases are shared with TRBD1. The CDR3 here is CSVEAGGANTIYF. The CDR3 nucleotides read TGCAGCGTTGAAGCAGGGGGGGCCAACACCATATATTTT.